The 26 T cell receptor beta chains listed next were all sequenced from one sample in a study of cytomegalovirus exposure and HLA in healthy donors. Sequencing was performed with immunoSEQ multiplex PCR; in TCRdb, only in-frame clones are kept and a portion is missing. The sample holds about 140,000 clones; about 90% are singletons and the top ten take 2.5% to 3.5%. What was sequenced was PBMCs. The origin of the receptors is a man younger than 35 in good health and CMV-seronegative.

The chain joins TRBV14 to TRBJ2-5, with 9 bases lining up with TRBD1. CDR3 length equals 17 residues. Trimming took 1 base from V and 2 from J; bases not matched to a gene: 8. Germline assignment: CDR1 SGHDN and CDR2 FVKESK. The chain's CDR3 is CASSQGPGTGWQETQYF. The CDR3 nucleotides read TGTGCCAGCAGCCAAGGCCCCGGGACAGGGTGGCAAGAGACCCAGTACTTC.

This sequence joins TRBV6-6 and TRBJ2-7; 10 nucleotides align to TRBD2. Germline loops: CDR1 MNHNY, CDR2 SVGAGI (reference sequence). This CDR3 is 15 amino acids long. V was pared by 6 bases and J by 2 bases, with 7 bases of the junction left unmatched. The DNA for the CDR3 is TGTGCCAGCAGCTCAAGCGGGAGGGGAACCTACGAGCAGTACTTC. Translated, it gives CASSSSGRGTYEQYF.

V and J are TRBV5-1 and TRBJ2-4, with D possibly TRBD1 on 5 matching bases. Germline CDR1 is SGHRS and CDR2 is YFSETQ. Trimming left V 0 bases short and J 7 bases short, with 14 bases between. This CDR3 comprises 15 residues. The CDR3 nucleotides are TGCGCCAGCAGCTTGGGGGGCAGGGAAGACAACATTCAGTACTTC. It specifies CASSLGGREDNIQYF. The full variable domain, rest sourced from reference TRBV5-1 and TRBJ2-4, is KAGVTQTPRYLIKTRGQQVTLSCSPISGHRSVSWYQQTPGQGLQFLFEYFSETQRNKGNFPGRFSGRQFSNSRSEMNVSTLELGDSALYLCASSLGGREDNIQYFGAGTRLSVL.

The chain combines TRBV5-5 with TRBJ2-5, with D possibly being TRBD2 (5 bases). Looked up from germline, CDR1 is SGHKS and CDR2 is YYEKEE (reference sequence). The CDR3 loop spans 14 amino acids. V lost 2 bases, J lost 5 bases, and 13 bases lay in between. CDR3 sequence reads: CASSFSEGVETQYF. DNA for the CDR3: TGTGCCAGCAGCTTTAGCGAGGGAGTGGAGACCCAGTACTTC.

The genes are TRBV6-6 and TRBJ2-7; the match to TRBD2 covers 7 bases. Germline values: CDR1 MNHNY, CDR2 SVGAGI (reference sequence). V gave up 0 bases and J gave up 0 bases; unmatched junction bases: 5. CDR3 length: 16 amino acids. CDR3 sequence (DNA): TGTGCCAGCAGTTACTCCGGGACTACCCACTCCTACGAGCAGTACTTC. Protein product: CASSYSGTTHSYEQYF.

CDR3 in amino acids: CASSFNPDRSLEAFF. In DNA form, the CDR3 reads TGTGCCAGCAGTTTTAATCCCGACAGGAGCCTTGAAGCTTTCTTT. This chain connects TRBV27 to TRBJ1-1; a possible D gene is TRBD1 (6 bases). Germline-derived CDR1 and CDR2 are MNHEY and SMNVEV (reference sequence). Trimming pared 3 bases from V and 7 bases from J, leaving 18 bases between. The CDR3 has 15 amino acids.

The V gene is TRBV27, the J gene TRBJ1-1, with TRBD1 identical over 7 bases. V was pared by 3 bases and J by 5 bases, with 6 bases of the junction left unmatched. Germline CDR1 and CDR2: MNHEY and SMNVEV (reference sequence). This CDR3 has 14 amino acids. The CDR3 DNA reads TGTGCCAGCAGTTTGAACAGGGGAGAAACTGAAGCTTTCTTT. Translating gives CASSLNRGETEAFF.

The J gene is TRBJ2-7, the V gene TRBV7-9; 12 bases fit TRBD2. Germline lookup yields CDR1 SEHNR and CDR2 FQNEAQ (reference sequence). The ends lost 3 bases at V and 6 bases at J; junction bases unmatched: 3. The CDR3 has 14 residues. This chain's CDR3 is CASSFGLAGIEQYF. CDR3 in DNA: TGTGCCAGCAGCTTTGGACTAGCGGGAATCGAGCAGTACTTC.

This sequence joins TRBV6-6 and TRBJ2-7, with a weak D call TRBD2 (5 bases). The V end lost 5 bases, the J end lost 6 bases, and 11 bases lay between the germline ends. The CDR3 is made up of 12 amino acids. The germline V gene has CDR1 MNHNY and CDR2 SVGAGI (reference sequence). The DNA of the CDR3 is TGTGCCAGCAGTGATCGGGGTATCGAGCAGTACTTC. Its protein product is CASSDRGIEQYF.

This chain uses TRBV7-2 with TRBJ1-1; tentative D call: TRBD1 (6 bases). Trimming left V 2 bases short and J 3 bases short, with 10 bases between. The germline V gene encodes CDR1 SGHTA and CDR2 FQGNSA. The CDR3 length is 14 residues. Written as DNA, the CDR3 is TGTGCCAGCAGCTTAAAGACAGGCCACACTGAAGCTTTCTTT. This translates into CASSLKTGHTEAFF. The whole variable domain, remainder taken from reference TRBV7-2 and TRBJ1-1, is GAGVSQSPSNKVTEKGKDVELRCDPISGHTALYWYRQSLGQGLEFLIYFQGNSAPDKSGLPSDRFSAERTGGSVSTLTIQRTQQEDSAVYLCASSLKTGHTEAFFGQGTRLTVV.

This clone was observed a handful of times. The rearrangement joins TRBV6-5 to TRBJ2-1; a weak D match, TRBD1 (6 bases). In germline, CDR1 is MNHEY, CDR2 SVGAGI. With 6 bases removed from V and 7 bases from J, the gap between germline ends came to 13 bases. The CDR3 has 13 residues. The CDR3 bases are TGTGCCAGCAGGGGGGCCCTGAAAAATGAGCAGTTCTTC. Protein: CASRGALKNEQFF.

V gene TRBV19 combines with J gene TRBJ2-3; 8 positions match TRBD1. V lost 5 bases and J lost 0; bases outside the gene matches: 4. The CDR3 sequence is 15 residues long. Germline loops: CDR1 LNHDA, CDR2 SQIVND (reference sequence). The CDR3 here is CASSSRTGSTDTQYF. The CDR3 DNA sequence: TGTGCCAGTAGTTCCCGGACAGGGAGCACAGATACGCAGTATTTT. The variable domain in full, completed from reference TRBV19 and TRBJ2-3, reads DGGITQSPKYLFRKEGQNVTLSCEQNLNHDAMYWYRQDPGQGLRLIYYSQIVNDFQKGDIAEGYSVSREKKESFPLTVTSAQKNPTAFYLCASSSRTGSTDTQYFGPGTRLTVL.

This clone was observed once. The chain links TRBV7-9 to TRBJ1-1, with D tentatively TRBD1 (5 bases). The CDR3 has 12 residues. The V gene's germline CDR1 is SEHNR and CDR2 FQNEAQ (reference sequence). Trimming removed 3 bases at V and 11 bases at J, with 13 bases between. The CDR3 is CASSFGGSEAFF. In DNA, the CDR3 is TGTGCCAGCAGCTTTGGGGGGAGCGAGGCTTTCTTT.

This clone occurred once. The chain employs TRBV2 and TRBJ2-2; 8 bases align to TRBD1. The CDR3 loop spans 13 amino acids. CDR1 SNHLY and CDR2 FYNNEI come from the germline V gene. The V segment lost 7 bases and the J segment 6 bases; nucleotides outside the gene matches: 4. The CDR3 here is CASKKTGAGELFF. CDR3 sequence (DNA): TGTGCCAGCAAGAAGACAGGGGCCGGGGAGCTGTTTTTT.

The chain combines TRBV7-2 with TRBJ1-1; D is ambiguous. Trimming left V 1 base short and J 6 bases short, with 9 bases between. Germline CDR1 reads SGHTA; CDR2 reads FQGNSA. The CDR3 is made up of 13 amino acids. CDR3 nucleotides: TGTGCCAGCAGCTTAGGTGGTGGCCCTGAAGCTTTCTTT. Amino acids: CASSLGGGPEAFF.

The chain uses TRBV2 and TRBJ1-1, with D maybe TRBD1 (6 bases). V was cut by 7 bases and J by 2 bases, with 17 bases left in between. Germline CDR1 and CDR2: SNHLY and FYNNEI. This CDR3 has 15 amino acids. The CDR3 here is CASTRTALRNTEAFF. CDR3 nucleotide sequence: TGTGCCAGCACCCGGACAGCCCTCAGAAACACTGAAGCTTTCTTT.

The chain is built from TRBV19 and TRBJ1-5; the match to TRBD1 covers 10 bases. There are 13 residues in the CDR3. J gave up 4 bases and V 7 bases, and 1 base lay outside the gene matches. Germline lookup yields CDR1 LNHDA and CDR2 SQIVND (reference sequence). The CDR3 nucleotides are TGTGCCAGTATGGGACAGGGGAATCAGCCCCAGCATTTT. Its translation is CASMGQGNQPQHF.

This clone was observed a few times. The chain carries TRBV19 and TRBJ2-6; D is undetermined. The germline gives CDR1 LNHDA, CDR2 SQIVND (reference sequence). Trimming removed 4 bases from V and 2 bases from J, with 9 bases in between. The length of the CDR3 is 15 residues. The CDR3 is CASSSEEAGANVLTF. Written as DNA, the CDR3 is TGTGCCAGTAGTAGCGAGGAAGCTGGGGCCAACGTCCTGACTTTC.

The gene calls are TRBV2 and TRBJ2-7; 10 bases line up with TRBD1. Trimming at V came to 6 bases and at J to 6 bases, leaving 8 bases not matched to a gene. This CDR3 has 14 residues. The germline V gene has CDR1 SNHLY and CDR2 FYNNEI. DNA of the CDR3: TGTGCCAGCAGGGCCCGGGACAGGGGAGGCGAGCAGTACTTC. It translates to CASRARDRGGEQYF.

In this sample, this clone turned up once. V and J are TRBV6-6 and TRBJ2-7, with a possible D match to TRBD1 (6 bases). Trimming took off 2 bases at V and 7 bases at J, with 21 bases between the two ends. The CDR3 runs to 16 residues. Germline V gene sequence: CDR1 MNHNY, CDR2 SVGAGI (reference sequence). Written as DNA, the CDR3 is TGTGCCAGCAGTTACCTCGGAAGGGGGACCCCAGGGGAGCAGTACTTC. Translation: CASSYLGRGTPGEQYF.

The chain combines TRBV21-1 with TRBJ1-6; TRBD1 is taken as the D call from the table, unchecked against the DNA. TRBV21-1 is an annotated pseudogene. This CDR3 has 13 amino acids. The CDR3 region has the DNA TGTGCCAGCAGCCCCCAGGGCCGAGAATCCCTCCACTTT. This gives the protein CASSPQGRESLHF.

The chain has TRBV5-1 and TRBJ2-4, with D maybe TRBD2 (6 bases). The length of the CDR3 is 16 residues. Germline V gene sequence: CDR1 SGHRS, CDR2 YFSETQ. Trimming took off 3 bases at V and 6 bases at J, with 19 bases between the two ends. DNA of the CDR3: TGCGCCAGCAGCTCCCTGGGGACTCGGGGAGCAAACATTCAGTACTTC. As protein: CASSSLGTRGANIQYF.

This chain connects TRBV2 to TRBJ2-1, with TRBD1 as a possible D gene (6 bases). Germline V CDR1 and CDR2: SNHLY, FYNNEI. The CDR3 runs to 13 residues. Trimming took 6 bases from V and 3 from J, leaving 9 bases between them. DNA of the CDR3: TGTGCCAGCAGCGGACAGATCTACAATGAGCAGTTCTTC. Translation: CASSGQIYNEQFF.

This sequence joins TRBV5-4 and TRBJ2-3, with unresolved D. V was trimmed by 3 bases and J by 2 bases, leaving 13 bases between them. Germline V gene sequence: CDR1 SGHNT, CDR2 YYREEE (reference sequence). CDR3 length: 15 amino acids. CDR3 DNA sequence: TGTGCCAGCAGCTCCCCCCCATTCAACACAGATACGCAGTATTTT. It codes for CASSSPPFNTDTQYF.

V is TRBV19 and J is TRBJ2-5; weak D call: TRBD2 (5 bases). The CDR3 covers 15 residues. The V and J ends lost 2 bases and 4 bases respectively, with 14 bases between them. Germline V lookup: CDR1 LNHDA, CDR2 SQIVND (reference sequence). The CDR3 region has the DNA TGTGCCAGTAGTATAACGGGCGGGTGGACAGAGACCCAGTACTTC. Residues: CASSITGGWTETQYF.

This chain connects TRBV2 to TRBJ2-3; TRBD2 matches 10 bases. The germline V gene has CDR1 SNHLY and CDR2 FYNNEI. With 6 bases clipped from V and 4 bases from J, the junction kept 7 bases outside the gene matches. The length of the CDR3 is 15 residues. The CDR3 DNA follows: TGTGCCAGCAGAGGACCTAGCGGGGGTGCAGATACGCAGTATTTT. Translation: CASRGPSGGADTQYF.